Listed below are T cell receptor beta chains from one sample, sequenced in a study of blood T cell repertoires in COVID-19. Repertoires were generated with immunoSEQ multiplex PCR, while TCRdb's copy carries only in-frame clones and drops some. The top ten clones hold around 6.8% of a sample with more than 150,000 clones, about 84% of them seen once. Sequencing was done on a sample of peripheral blood. All receptors derive from a human donor in a cohort sampled during active COVID-19. Each CDR3 is given with its conserved first and last residue. The order of the fields is D gene, clone size, V gene, J gene, CDR3 DNA, CDR3 protein. The D gene is left open where the match is weak. Size is stated for part of the rows, as once, few or many counts, or as a class when the clone is expanded.

-	-	TRBV29-1	TRBJ2-5	TGCAGCGTTAGTCCTCTACTTCGCCAAGAGACCCAGTACTTC	CSVSPLLRQETQYF
TRBD1	-	TRBV6-5	TRBJ1-2	TGTGCCAGCACGATCGGGACAGGGCTGTATGGCTACACCTTC	CASTIGTGLYGYTF
TRBD1	-	TRBV24-1	TRBJ2-3	TGTGCCACCAGCCAGGGGGTCACAGATACGCAGTATTTT	CATSQGVTDTQYF
-	-	TRBV7-9	TRBJ2-7	TGTGCCAGCAGCTTACAAGGGGGCTCCTACGAGCAGTACTTC	CASSLQGGSYEQYF
-	-	TRBV4-1	TRBJ2-3	TGCGCCAGCAGCCAAGGGGCCGACGCAGATACGCAGTATTTT	CASSQGADADTQYF
-	-	TRBV11-2	TRBJ1-1	TGTGCCAGCAGCCGCGATTGGGCAGGGCAAGCGAACACTGAAGCTTTCTTT	CASSRDWAGQANTEAFF
-	-	TRBV5-1	TRBJ1-1	TGCGCCAGCAGCTTGGATGGCAGGGTGGGCACTGAAGCTTTCTTT	CASSLDGRVGTEAFF
-	-	TRBV5-1	TRBJ1-1	TGCGCCAGCACCACCACTTTTCTGGGCCTCACTGAAGCTTTCTTT	CASTTTFLGLTEAFF
TRBD1	-	TRBV27	TRBJ1-2	TGTGCCAGCAGTTTATCGTTGGGACAGGGCAACTATGGCTACACCTTC	CASSLSLGQGNYGYTF
-	-	TRBV6-2/TRBV6-3	TRBJ1-2	TGTGCCAGCAGTTACGATCCCGCAGGGAACTATGGCTACACCTTC	CASSYDPAGNYGYTF
TRBD2	-	TRBV3-1/TRBV3-2	TRBJ2-3	TGTGCCAGCAGCCAAGAAGTCGCTAGCGGGGAATCCACAGATACGCAGTATTTT	CASSQEVASGESTDTQYF
-	-	TRBV7-9	TRBJ1-6	TGTGCCAGCAGCTTGAGAGGGAGCAATTCACCCCTCCACTTT	CASSLRGSNSPLHF
TRBD2	-	TRBV3-1/TRBV3-2	TRBJ2-1	TGTGCCAGCAGCCGAGGACTAGCGGTACCGTTCTTC	CASSRGLAVPFF
-	many	TRBV3-1/TRBV3-2	TRBJ2-7	TGTGCCAGCAGCCAAGACAGGGGTAGTGACGAGCAGTACTTC	CASSQDRGSDEQYF
TRBD1	few	TRBV2	TRBJ2-7	TGTGCCAGCAGGGCTGATGGGACAGGGTCCTACGAGCAGTACTTC	CASRADGTGSYEQYF